The clone carrying this TCR beta chain was observed once. Its antigen is unknown. These data are taken from a study of T cells in localized non-small cell lung cancer. Some clones are missing from TCRdb's copy, which holds only in-frame ones; the method was immunoSEQ multiplex PCR. The table shows 35,000 to 45,000 clones, with approximately 94% occurring only once. V lost 0 bases to trimming and J lost 1 base, with 10 bases between them. The CDR3 is made up of 15 amino acids. The germline gives CDR1 SGHRS, CDR2 YFSETQ. General study findings and limits: Of the top 100 tumor clones, median 57 were in adjacent lung, over 25 among its top 100.

The sequencing used peripheral blood, collected before any cancer treatment. The origin of this receptor is an older female donor with stage I lung adenocarcinoma. J is TRBJ2-5 and V is TRBV5-1; no firm D call. The CDR3 spells CASSLGVSAQETQYF. The CDR3 bases are TGCGCCAGCAGCTTGGGCGTATCCGCCCAAGAGACCCAGTACTTC.